This note documents a single T cell receptor (beta chain) sequence. Its matching antigen is unknown. V was clipped by 4 bases and J by 6 bases; unmatched bases: 15. This CDR3 is built from 17 residues. Germline V gene sequence: CDR1 SNHLY, CDR2 FYNNEI. This sample is part of a study of identical twins. MiXCR, run by TCRdb on the 5' RACE reads, gives a single entry per CDR3 protein. This sample has around 300,000 distinct CDR3 sequences, with about 8.3% found just once. Everyone who donated was a healthy Caucasian. The study's findings and limits: Out-of-frame TCR alpha sharing observed in monozygotic twins exceeded model estimates. Analyses of zero insertions could, in part, be confounded by invariant MAIT and iNKT cells.

These data were likewise used in another study, on yellow fever vaccine responses in identical twins. From that second work: Vaccine T cell responses of twins reportedly seemed partly convergent and partly personalized.

Specimen: memory (CD45RO+) T cells sorted from blood. This clonotype was obtained from a woman under 30 in good health. V usage is TRBV2 and J usage is TRBJ2-1; TRBD2 agrees at 7 bases. The CDR3 region has the DNA TGTGCCAGCAGTGGGCGGGGGTCCCTGATGTATGGCAATGAGCAGTTCTTC. Amino acids: CASSGRGSLMYGNEQFF.